The next 9 T cell receptor beta chains were all read from a single sample in a study of CD8+ T cells in alopecia areata. Markers used for sorting pooled cutaneous lymph node cells were CD4, CD8alpha, NKG2D, NKG2ACE and others. Reverse transcribed after extraction, RNA yielded cDNA as the sequencing template. Assay: immunoSEQ multiplex PCR; the TCRdb copy retains only in-frame clones and omits some. The table lists about 9,000 clones, no singletons, with 15% to 20% in the top ten. Sequencing used CD8+ T cells sorted from a lymph node. Receptor source: a C3H/HeJ mouse with alopecia areata. For this mouse line, the MHC haplotype is H2-k.

This clone occurred many times. Germline and genes here are mouse. The CDR3 loop reads CASSRDRNTEVFF. The sequenced part of the CDR3 DNA is TGTGCCAGCAGCCGGGACAGAAACACA. The chain combines TRBV14 with TRBJ1-1, with 7 bases lining up with TRBD1. The observed sequence ends 4 residues before the CDR3 terminus, with the missing tail filled in from the germline J gene. The CDR3 totals 13 residues. Germline V lookup: CDR1 SGHDT, CDR2 FRDEAV. V trimming: 5 bases; J trimming: 1 base; junction bases outside the gene matches: 2.

In the case of this clone: These gene names are mouse names. The CDR3 loop is CAWSLGWGERDTQYF. CDR3 DNA, as far as it was read: TGTGCCTGGAGTCTAGGCTGGGGGGAGCGGGAC. The chain carries TRBV31 and TRBJ2-5; TRBD2 matches at 8 bases. The missing CDR3 end, 4 residues past where the read stops, is filled in from the germline J gene. Per germline, CDR1 GKSSPN and CDR2 SITVG. This CDR3 is built from 15 residues.

As concerns this clone: All gene names here are mouse names. The missing CDR3 end, 4 residues past where the read stops, is filled in from the germline J gene. J is TRBJ2-5 and V is TRBV19, with 9 bases identical to TRBD1. Germline CDR1 FNHDT, CDR2 SITEND (reference sequence). V lost 9 bases to trimming and J lost 3 bases; unmatched junction nucleotides: 5. The CDR3 consists of 13 residues. The CDR3 reads CATPDRGQDTQYF. The sequenced part of the CDR3 DNA is TGTGCCACCCCCGACAGGGGGCAAGAC.

This clone appeared a few times. Gene names are the mouse ones. The CDR3 end is not reached by the read, which stops 4 residues before it; the germline J gene fills it in. This rearrangement joins TRBV31 to TRBJ2-5, with 12 bases lining up with TRBD2. V shed 2 bases and J 2 bases; nucleotides not matched to a gene: 5. Germline loops: CDR1 GKSSPN, CDR2 SITVG. The CDR3 loop spans 16 amino acids. The CDR3 DNA, read in part, is TGTGCCTGGAGTAGGGGGACTGGGGGGTTCCAAGAC. Translated, it gives CAWSRGTGGFQD. The CDR3 in its entirety is CAWSRGTGGFQDTQYF.

There are a few counts of this clone. Genes and germline come from the mouse. The read gets to within 4 residues of the CDR3 end, and the germline J gene fills in the rest. The chain joins TRBV13-3 to TRBJ2-5; 8 bases map to TRBD2. CDR1 is NNHDY, CDR2 SYVADS, per germline. This CDR3 has 13 residues. This CDR3 reads CASSRTGWDTQYF. CDR3 DNA, as far as it was read: TGTGCCAGCAGTCGGACTGGGTGGGAC. The variable domain in full, with the rest retrieved from reference TRBV13-3 and TRBJ2-5, is EAAVTQSPRSKVAVTGGKVTLSCHQTNNHDYMYWYRQDTGHGLRLIHYSYVADSTEKGDIPDGYKASRPSQENFSLILELASLSQTAVYFCASSRTGWDTQYFGPGTRLLVL.

This clone showed up many times. Any gene name here is a mouse gene name. The read comes to an end 4 residues before the CDR3 does, leaving the germline J gene to fill in the end. The chain joins TRBV13-1 to TRBJ2-2, with TRBD1 matching 8 bases. This CDR3 contains 14 residues. V was clipped by 6 bases and J by 1 base; unmatched bases: 2. Germline V gene sequence: CDR1 NSHNY, CDR2 SYGAGN. CDR3 DNA, as far as it was read: TGTGCCAGCAACGACAGGGGAAACACCGGG. Translating it yields CASNDRGNTG. The entire CDR3 protein reads CASNDRGNTGQLYF.

This clone was seen a handful of times. Genes and germline come from the mouse. The read halts 4 residues ahead of the CDR3 end, with the missing end drawn from the germline J gene. The chain links TRBV29 to TRBJ2-5, with D possibly being TRBD2 (6 bases). The CDR3 extends over 14 amino acids. In germline, CDR1 is MSHET, CDR2 SYDVDS. The V end lost 2 bases, the J end lost 3 bases, and 9 bases lay between the germline ends. The CDR3 bases that were read are TGTGCTAGCAGTTTACTGGGGTCTCAAGAC. Its protein product is CASSLLGSQD. The CDR3, in full, reads CASSLLGSQDTQYF.

In this sample, this clone turned up many times. Gene and germline names: mouse. The read falls 4 residues short of the CDR3 end, and the missing part is taken from the germline J gene. The chain joins TRBV13-1 to TRBJ2-1, with 13 bases identical to TRBD2. The V segment lost 3 bases and the J segment 6 bases; nucleotides outside the gene matches: 3. CDR3 length: 15 amino acids. The germline V gene has CDR1 NSHNY and CDR2 SYGAGN. The CDR3 protein is CASSGGLGGSAEQFF. The DNA read from the CDR3 is TGTGCCAGCAGTGGGGGACTGGGGGGGAGTGCT.

In the case of this clone: The germline and genes are mouse ones. The CDR3 end is not reached by the read, which stops 4 residues before it; the germline J gene fills it in. This chain links TRBV17 with TRBJ2-7, with 8 bases lining up with TRBD2. Germline loops: CDR1 MNHDT, CDR2 YYDKIL. The CDR3 sequence is 16 residues long. The CDR3 bases that were read are TGTGCTAGCAGTAGAGACTTTCGGGGGGGGCAAGAT. The encoded protein is CASSRDFRGGQD. The whole CDR3 is CASSRDFRGGQDEQYF.